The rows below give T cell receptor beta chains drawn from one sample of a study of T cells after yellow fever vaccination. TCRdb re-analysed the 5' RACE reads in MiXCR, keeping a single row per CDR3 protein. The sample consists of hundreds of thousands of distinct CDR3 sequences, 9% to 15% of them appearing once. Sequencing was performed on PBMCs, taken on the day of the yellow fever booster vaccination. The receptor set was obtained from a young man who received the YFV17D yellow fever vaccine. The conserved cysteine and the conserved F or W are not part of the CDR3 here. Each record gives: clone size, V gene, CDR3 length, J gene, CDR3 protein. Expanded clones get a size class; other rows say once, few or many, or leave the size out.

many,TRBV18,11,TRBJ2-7,ASSPDRGDEQY
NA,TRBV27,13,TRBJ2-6,ASRDQGAGANVLT
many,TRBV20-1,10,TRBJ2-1,SARWQDDEQF
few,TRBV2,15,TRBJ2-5,ASSDSWDNKEQETQY
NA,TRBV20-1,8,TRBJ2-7,SAGNHGKY
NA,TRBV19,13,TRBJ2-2,ASSIGTGGIGELF
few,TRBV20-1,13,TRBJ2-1,SAPPTNYPYNEQF
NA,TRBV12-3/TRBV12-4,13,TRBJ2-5,ASSPRWTPKETQY
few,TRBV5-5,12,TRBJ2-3,ASSLSARTDTQY
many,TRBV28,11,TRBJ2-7,ASRRTGAYEQY
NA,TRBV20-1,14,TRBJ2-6,SAAAGPDSGANVLT
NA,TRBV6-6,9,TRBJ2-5,ASSYDETQY
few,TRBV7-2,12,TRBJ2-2,ASSLQRDTGELF
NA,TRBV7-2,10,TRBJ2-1,ASSPTQKAQF
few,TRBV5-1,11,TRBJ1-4,ASSLTSWEKLF
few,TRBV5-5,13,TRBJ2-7,ASSLQLAGLYEQY
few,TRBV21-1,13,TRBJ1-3,ASSRTSASGNTIY
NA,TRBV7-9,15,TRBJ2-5,ASRYGRTPHGWETQY
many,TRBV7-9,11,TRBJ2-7,ASSWDRGHEQY
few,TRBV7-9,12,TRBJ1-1,ASSRSRTGEKAF
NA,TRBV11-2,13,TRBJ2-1,ASSPGGIRSNEQF
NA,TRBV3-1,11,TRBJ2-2,ASSQVLSGELF